These 27 T cell receptor beta chains originate from one sample sequenced in a study of blood T cell repertoires in COVID-19 (dated by TCRdb to the early 2020s). The library came from the immunoSEQ multiplex PCR assay. Imported from immuneACCESS, the table was reduced by TCRdb to in-frame sequences with V and J called. These copies leave out some clones; in studies compared against another copy, an unresolved V gene accounts for under half, and the cause of the remainder is not known. This sample lists 90,000 to 150,000 clones; almost 90% were detected once. Roughly 0.94% of the sample belongs to the ten largest clones. The sample was peripheral blood. These TCRs come from a woman in her 50s with active or convalescent COVID-19.

The chain has TRBV18 and TRBJ2-2, with D perhaps matching TRBD1 (5 bases). V lost 3 bases and J 4 bases, leaving 12 bases between the germline ends. The CDR3 has 15 amino acids. CDR1 is KGHSH, CDR2 LQKENI, per germline. CDR3 in amino acids: CASSPTAGLTGELFF. CDR3 coding DNA: TGTGCCAGCTCACCGACGGCAGGGCTCACCGGGGAGCTGTTTTTT.

The chain recombines TRBV7-2 with TRBJ2-7, with 14 bases fitting TRBD2. Germline-derived CDR1 and CDR2 are SGHTA and FQGNSA. After removal of 1 base from V and 4 bases from J, the junction contained 0 bases not matched to a gene. The CDR3 extends over 15 amino acids. CDR3 region: CASSLGTSGRYEQYF. The CDR3 nucleotides are TGTGCCAGCAGCTTAGGGACTAGCGGGAGGTACGAGCAGTACTTC.

This clone was detected a few times. The rearrangement links TRBV3-1 (or the pseudogene TRBV3-2) to TRBJ2-3; 11 bases line up with TRBD2. CDR1 and CDR2 from the germline V gene are LGHDT and YNNKEL (reference sequence). This CDR3 contains 14 residues. The V gene end was trimmed by 1 base and the J gene end by 10 bases; junction bases not matched to a gene: 4. CDR3 in DNA: TGTGCCAGCAGCCAAGTTGAGGGACTAGCGGCGCAGTATTTT. This encodes CASSQVEGLAAQYF.

The chain is built from TRBV6-6 and TRBJ1-5; D call uncertain. The CDR3 sequence is 13 residues long. Per the germline V gene, CDR1 is MNHNY and CDR2 is SVGAGI (reference sequence). Trimming shortened V by 7 bases and J by 2 bases, and 9 bases separated the two germline ends. The CDR3 loop reads CASKPGGNQPQHF. The CDR3 DNA reads TGTGCCAGCAAGCCCGGGGGCAATCAGCCCCAGCATTTT.

The V call is TRBV9, the J call TRBJ2-1; TRBD1 aligns across 10 bases. The CDR3 runs to 15 residues. CDR1 and CDR2 from the germline V gene are SGDLS and YYNGEE. V shed 2 bases and J 8 bases; nucleotides not matched to a gene: 7. The CDR3 protein is CASSVGTGASDEQFF. CDR3 sequence (DNA): TGTGCCAGCAGCGTGGGGACAGGGGCGTCGGATGAGCAGTTCTTC.

This chain joins TRBV11-3 and TRBJ2-7; D remains ambiguous. Trimming shortened V by 2 bases and J by 3 bases, and 8 bases separated the two germline ends. This CDR3 spans 13 amino acids. CDR1 and CDR2 (germline): SGHNT, YENEEA. The CDR3 spells CASSLFFGYEQYF. DNA of the CDR3: TGTGCCAGCAGCTTATTTTTCGGCTACGAGCAGTACTTC.

CDR3 loop: CSASSSGSSYEQYF. As DNA, the CDR3 is TGCAGTGCTAGTTCTAGCGGGAGCTCCTACGAGCAGTACTTC. This sequence joins TRBV20-1 and TRBJ2-7, with TRBD2 matching 10 bases. Per germline, CDR1 DFQATT and CDR2 SNEGSKA (reference sequence). V lost 3 bases to trimming and J lost 0 bases; unmatched junction nucleotides: 2. The CDR3 runs 14 residues.

This clone came up a few times. V and J are TRBV25-1 and TRBJ1-1; D might be TRBD1 (5 bases). The germline V and J ends were trimmed by 0 bases and 0 bases, with 8 bases remaining between them. Germline V CDR1 and CDR2: MGHDK, SYGVNS. The CDR3 has 15 residues. The CDR3 coding sequence is TGTGCCAGCAGTGAATATGGGGGGGTGAACACTGAAGCTTTCTTT. Translating it yields CASSEYGGVNTEAFF.

The CDR3 loop reads CASSLAAPKILTGGDEQYF. The CDR3 DNA reads as TGTGCCAGCAGCCTCGCTGCGCCGAAAATATTGACAGGGGGGGACGAGCAGTACTTC. The rearrangement uses TRBV5-5 and TRBJ2-7; 9 nucleotides line up with TRBD1. Germline V lookup: CDR1 SGHKS, CDR2 YYEKEE (reference sequence). This CDR3 is 19 amino acids long. Trimming cost V 4 bases and J 5 bases; bases outside gene matches: 22.

The J gene is TRBJ1-2, the V gene TRBV19; no firm D call. Germline CDR1 LNHDA, CDR2 SQIVND (reference sequence). With 5 bases removed from V and 5 bases from J, the gap between germline ends came to 21 bases. The CDR3 sequence is 16 residues long. The CDR3 sequence: CASSPAGIGVGYGYTF. CDR3 in DNA: TGTGCCAGTAGTCCAGCCGGGATCGGCGTAGGGTATGGCTACACCTTC.

This clone showed up just once. The CDR3 loop is CASSQEWTGGHHEQYF. DNA for the CDR3: TGCGCCAGCAGCCAAGAGTGGACAGGGGGCCACCACGAGCAGTACTTC. J is TRBJ2-7 and V is TRBV4-3; 11 bases fit TRBD1. V shed 0 bases, J shed 5 bases, and the junction held 6 bases outside the gene matches. This CDR3 is built from 16 residues. Germline V gene lookup returns CDR1 LGHNA and CDR2 YSLEER.

The V call is TRBV19, the J call TRBJ2-3; D not certain. The CDR3 covers 13 residues. From germline, CDR1 is LNHDA and CDR2 SQIVND (reference sequence). V was trimmed by 4 bases and J by 5 bases, leaving 10 bases between them. CDR3 nucleotides: TGTGCCAGTAGTACCCAACTTGAAGATACGCAGTATTTT. Residues: CASSTQLEDTQYF.

DNA of the CDR3: TGTGCCAGCAGCTCCCGGGGGGGGAACACTGAAGCTTTCTTT. Its protein product is CASSSRGGNTEAFF. The chain combines TRBV9 with TRBJ1-1; tentatively, D is TRBD1 (5 bases). V lost 4 bases and J lost 1, with 11 bases in between. Germline V gene sequence: CDR1 SGDLS, CDR2 YYNGEE. The CDR3 is 14 amino acids. The full variable domain, with the rest looked up from reference TRBV9 and TRBJ1-1, is DSGVTQTPKHLITATGQRVTLRCSPRSGDLSVYWYQQSLDQGLQFLIQYYNGEERAKGNILERFSAQQFPDLHSELNLSSLELGDSALYFCASSSRGGNTEAFFGQGTRLTVV.

There are a few counts of this clone. As DNA, the CDR3 is TGTGCCAGCAGTTCGGGACAGATGAAGTATGGCTACACCTTC. Translation: CASSSGQMKYGYTF. The rearrangement joins TRBV6-5 to TRBJ1-2, with 7 bases identical to TRBD1. V shed 4 bases and J 5 bases; nucleotides not matched to a gene: 7. This CDR3 has 14 residues. CDR1 and CDR2 (germline): MNHEY, SVGAGI.

The V gene is TRBV18, the J gene TRBJ2-7, with 9 bases that match TRBD1. Trimming removed 6 bases from V and 2 bases from J; junction bases left unmatched: 5. Per the germline V gene, CDR1 is KGHSH and CDR2 is LQKENI. The CDR3 has 14 amino acids. DNA for the CDR3: TGTGCCAGCTCCCCCGGGACAGGGCCCTACGAGCAGTACTTC. Its protein product is CASSPGTGPYEQYF.

This chain uses TRBV7-9 with TRBJ1-3; no clear D. Trimming left V 3 bases short and J 3 bases short, with 6 bases between. CDR1 is SEHNR, CDR2 FQNEAQ, per germline (reference sequence). The CDR3 spans 13 residues. Here the CDR3 reads CASSFVIGNTIYF. CDR3 nucleotide sequence: TGTGCCAGCAGCTTCGTTATTGGAAACACCATATATTTT.

Written as DNA, the CDR3 is TGCAGTGCTAGTAATCCCAGCGGGAGCTCCTACGAGCAGTACTTC. Its translation: CSASNPSGSSYEQYF. V usage is TRBV20-1 and J usage is TRBJ2-7; TRBD2 matches at 8 bases. Trimming at V came to 3 bases and at J to 0 bases, leaving 7 bases not matched to a gene. Germline V gene sequence: CDR1 DFQATT, CDR2 SNEGSKA (reference sequence). The CDR3 totals 15 residues.

This clone is a singleton in its sample. The chain joins TRBV5-4 to TRBJ2-5; 8 bases fit TRBD1. This CDR3 region has 17 residues. V gave up 0 bases and J gave up 3 bases; unmatched junction bases: 10. CDR1 and CDR2 from the germline V gene are SGHNT and YYREEE (reference sequence). In DNA form, the CDR3 reads TGTGCCAGCAGCTTGGTTACAAGGACAGGGCCTAAAGAGACCCAGTACTTC. Residues: CASSLVTRTGPKETQYF.

The chain has TRBV7-3 and TRBJ2-3; 7 bases match TRBD2. V lost 2 bases and J lost 5; bases outside the gene matches: 7. This CDR3 is 15 amino acids long. Germline-derived CDR1 and CDR2 are SGHTA and FQGTGA. Here the CDR3 DNA reads TGTGCCAGCAGCTTACTAGCGGAGCCCGGAGATACGCAGTATTTT. As protein: CASSLLAEPGDTQYF. The full variable domain, its missing parts supplied by reference TRBV7-3 and TRBJ2-3, is GAGVSQTPSNKVTEKGKYVELRCDPISGHTALYWYRQSLGQGPEFLIYFQGTGAADDSGLPNDRFFAVRPEGSVSTLKIQRTERGDSAVYLCASSLLAEPGDTQYFGPGTRLTVL.

This chain joins TRBV7-9 and TRBJ2-2; the D gene is possibly TRBD1 (6 bases). In germline, CDR1 is SEHNR, CDR2 FQNEAQ (reference sequence). This CDR3 is built from 15 residues. V was trimmed by 5 bases and J by 4 bases, leaving 14 bases between them. CDR3 coding DNA: TGTGCCAGCAGCCCCGGGACAAGTGTCACCGGGGAGCTGTTTTTT. It encodes CASSPGTSVTGELFF. Supplemented by reference TRBV7-9 and TRBJ2-2, the full variable domain reads DTGVSQNPRHKITKRGQNVTFRCDPISEHNRLYWYRQTLGQGPEFLTYFQNEAQLEKSRLLSDRFSAERPKGSFSTLEIQRTEQGDSAMYLCASSPGTSVTGELFFGEGSRLTVL.

This sequence joins TRBV5-1 and TRBJ2-2; perhaps TRBD2 as D (5 bases). The length of the CDR3 is 15 residues. Germline V gene sequence: CDR1 SGHRS, CDR2 YFSETQ. V shed 0 bases and J shed 1 base, with 7 bases lying between them. The CDR3 DNA reads TGCGCCAGCAGCTTGGTAGGGAGGAACACCGGGGAGCTGTTTTTT. Translation gives CASSLVGRNTGELFF.

This rearrangement joins TRBV7-9 to TRBJ2-7; 8 nucleotides line up with TRBD2. CDR3 length equals 16 residues. Germline V lookup: CDR1 SEHNR, CDR2 FQNEAQ (reference sequence). V was clipped by 5 bases and J by 2 bases; unmatched bases: 11. CDR3 nucleotide sequence: TGTGCCAGCAGCCCCCTGGGCGGGAGGCGGGCCTACGAGCAGTACTTC. It specifies CASSPLGGRRAYEQYF.

The V and J genes are TRBV7-9 and TRBJ2-5; D is ambiguous. This CDR3 region has 14 residues. Germline V gene sequence: CDR1 SEHNR, CDR2 FQNEAQ (reference sequence). Trimming stripped 1 base from V and 4 bases from J, with 10 bases between. CDR3 sequence (DNA): TGTGCCAGCAGCTTAGATGGTAGCCGAGAGACCCAGTACTTC. It codes for CASSLDGSRETQYF.

This clone has just one count. The chain couples TRBV19 to TRBJ2-1; 16 bases match TRBD2. Germline CDR1 LNHDA, CDR2 SQIVND (reference sequence). The CDR3 runs 16 residues. V trimming: 6 bases; J trimming: 8 bases; junction bases outside the gene matches: 7. Written as DNA, the CDR3 is TGTGCCAGTAGCGGGACTAGCGGGAGGGCCTTGGATGAGCAGTTCTTC. This codes for CASSGTSGRALDEQFF. The variable domain in full, with the rest retrieved from reference TRBV19 and TRBJ2-1, is DGGITQSPKYLFRKEGQNVTLSCEQNLNHDAMYWYRQDPGQGLRLIYYSQIVNDFQKGDIAEGYSVSREKKESFPLTVTSAQKNPTAFYLCASSGTSGRALDEQFFGPGTRLTVL.

The chain is built from TRBV18 and TRBJ1-1; no clear D gene. The length of the CDR3 is 13 residues. Deletions cut 2 bases from V and 5 bases from J, with 9 bases between. The V gene's germline CDR1 is KGHSH and CDR2 LQKENI. The CDR3 is CASSPASRTEAFF. CDR3 DNA sequence: TGTGCCAGCTCACCAGCGTCGAGGACTGAAGCTTTCTTT.

This chain uses TRBV7-9 with TRBJ1-1; D is ambiguous. Germline loops: CDR1 SEHNR, CDR2 FQNEAQ (reference sequence). V was cut by 0 bases and J by 10 bases, with 12 bases left in between. CDR3 length equals 13 residues. As DNA, the CDR3 is TGTGCCAGCAGCTTAGCACCCTCGCGGGGAGCTTTCTTT. Translated: CASSLAPSRGAFF.

V gene TRBV7-3 combines with J gene TRBJ2-7; 9 bases are a match to TRBD1. Looked up from germline, CDR1 is SGHTA and CDR2 is FQGTGA. CDR3 length: 14 residues. After removal of 5 bases from V and 6 bases from J, the junction contained 8 bases not matched to a gene. CDR3 region: CASSPGDREGEQYF. The CDR3, as DNA: TGTGCCAGCAGCCCGGGGGACAGGGAGGGCGAGCAGTACTTC.